Here is one TCR beta chain with its context. Its cognate antigen is unknown. The PCR employed 60 Vbeta primers together with 13 Jbeta primers. The protocol was immunoSEQ multiplex PCR, while the TCRdb copy is restricted to in-frame clones and leaves out a portion. The top ten hold 2.8% of the sample, which has fewer than 200,000 clones, 68% seen once. This CDR3 spans 18 amino acids. Germline V gene lookup returns CDR1 SGHTA and CDR2 FQGTGA. J was trimmed by 0 bases and V by 5 bases; bases with no gene match: 8. The sample originates from a study of cytomegalovirus exposure and HLA in healthy donors. Findings and caveats of the study: One cluster of highly shared sequence variants probably arose as a sequencing artifact. When the data were analyzed later, several of the most significant clusters appeared to be linked to common viral pathogens. Presence/absence analyses took donor sequencing depth as roughly uniform.

The TCR comes from a woman in her forties in good health and CMV-seropositive. The sample consisted of PBMCs. The chain recombines TRBV7-3 with TRBJ2-5; 14 bases line up with TRBD2. The CDR3 protein is CASSPGLAGVTYQETQYF. The CDR3 coding sequence is TGTGCCAGCAGCCCGGGACTAGCGGGGGTTACGTACCAAGAGACCCAGTACTTC.